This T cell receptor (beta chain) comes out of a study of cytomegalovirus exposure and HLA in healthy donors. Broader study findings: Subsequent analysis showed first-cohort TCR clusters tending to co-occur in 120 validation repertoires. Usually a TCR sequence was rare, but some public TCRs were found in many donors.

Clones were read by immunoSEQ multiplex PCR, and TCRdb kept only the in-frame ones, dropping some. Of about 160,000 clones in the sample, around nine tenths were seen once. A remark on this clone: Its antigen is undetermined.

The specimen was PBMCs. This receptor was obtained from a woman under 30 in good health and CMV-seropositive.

The DNA of the CDR3 is TGTGCCAGCAGCAGGCAAGGGGGGGTTGGAAACACCATATATTTT. Translation: CASSRQGGVGNTIYF. V gene TRBV7-2 combines with J gene TRBJ1-3, with D possibly matching TRBD1 (6 bases). The V end was cut by 5 bases, the J end by 3 bases, with 14 bases between. This CDR3 is 15 amino acids long. The germline V gene has CDR1 SGHTA and CDR2 FQGNSA.